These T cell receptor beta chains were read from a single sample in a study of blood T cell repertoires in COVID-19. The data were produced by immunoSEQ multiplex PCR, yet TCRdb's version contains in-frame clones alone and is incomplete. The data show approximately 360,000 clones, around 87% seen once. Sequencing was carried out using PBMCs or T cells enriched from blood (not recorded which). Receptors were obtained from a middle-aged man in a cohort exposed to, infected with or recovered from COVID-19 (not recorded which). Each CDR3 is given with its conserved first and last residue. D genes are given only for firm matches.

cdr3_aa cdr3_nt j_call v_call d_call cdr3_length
CASSLVTLSGNTIYF TGTGCCAGCAGCTTAGTTACTCTCTCTGGAAACACCATATATTTT TRBJ1-3 TRBV7-9 - 15
CASSPGLATYEQYF TGCGCCAGCAGTCCCGGACTAGCGACCTACGAGCAGTACTTC TRBJ2-7 TRBV5-1 TRBD2 14
CASSLAGGEQYF TGTGCCAGCAGCTTAGCGGGGGGCGAGCAGTACTTC TRBJ2-7 TRBV11-1 - 12
CIGGAAQPQHF TGCATAGGGGGGGCAGCTCAGCCCCAGCATTTT TRBJ1-5 TRBV24-1 - 11
CASSSMTSGNTGELFF TGTGCCAGCAGCTCGATGACTAGCGGAAACACCGGGGAGCTGTTTTTT TRBJ2-2 TRBV5-4 TRBD2 16
CASSVSTGGSGEQYF TGTGCCAGCAGCGTGAGTACAGGGGGTTCGGGGGAGCAGTACTTC TRBJ2-7 TRBV9 TRBD1 15
CASSEENFGELFF TGTGCCAGCAGTGAAGAAAACTTCGGGGAGCTGTTTTTT TRBJ2-2 TRBV6-1 - 13
CASSQDIEPFNSPLHF TGCGCCAGCAGCCAAGACATTGAGCCTTTTAATTCACCCCTCCACTTT TRBJ1-6 TRBV4-1 - 16
CASSPYSGKSVNEQFF TGCGCCAGCAGCCCTTATAGCGGGAAATCTGTTAATGAGCAGTTCTTC TRBJ2-1 TRBV4-1 TRBD2 16
CASSVGTSGNSEQYF TGTGCCAGCAGCGTCGGGACTAGCGGGAATAGCGAGCAGTACTTC TRBJ2-7 TRBV9 TRBD2 15
CASSPAASGSYNEQFF TGTGCCAGCAGTCCGGCTGCTAGCGGGTCCTACAATGAGCAGTTCTTC TRBJ2-1 TRBV5-8 TRBD2 16
CASSSLLLRRDTQYF TGTGCCAGCAGTTCCCTCCTGCTAAGGCGGGATACGCAGTATTTT TRBJ2-3 TRBV6-2/TRBV6-3 - 15
CASSHDLGSSYNEQFF TGTGCCAGCAGCCACGACCTAGGGAGCTCCTACAATGAGCAGTTCTTC TRBJ2-1 TRBV4-2 - 16
CASSLGTLPNYGYTF TGTGCCAGCAGTTTGGGGACACTACCTAACTATGGCTACACCTTC TRBJ1-2 TRBV28 - 15
CASSNNREGNEKLFF TGTGCCAGCAGCAATAACAGGGAGGGTAATGAAAAACTGTTTTTT TRBJ1-4 TRBV11-2 - 15
CAIGSGSASYNEQFF TGTGCCATCGGTAGCGGGTCTGCCTCCTACAATGAGCAGTTCTTC TRBJ2-1 TRBV10-3 TRBD2 15
CATSVNSNYGYTF TGTGCCACCAGTGTTAACAGCAACTATGGCTACACCTTC TRBJ1-2 TRBV24-1 - 13